Included here is one TCR beta chain sequence, with context. The CDR3 loop spans 12 amino acids. Germline V CDR1 and CDR2: MNHNS, SASEGT. With 8 bases removed from V and 5 bases from J, the gap between germline ends came to 13 bases. These data belong to a study of patients and donors after allogeneic stem cell transplantation. A single record per CDR3 protein comes from TCRdb applying MiXCR to the RT-PCR reads. The profile shows roughly 200,000 distinct CDR3 sequences, over 30% of them singletons. The rearrangement links TRBV6-1 to TRBJ2-7; D unclear. The TCR was taken from a human donor who was either an allogeneic HSCT recipient or a stem cell or donor lymphocyte infusion donor (not recorded which). It is not recorded whose cells these are; they may come from a transplant donor. Sequencing used blood, either unsorted or a sorted T cell fraction (not recorded which). The CDR3: CASLDGPHEQYF. DNA of the CDR3: TGTGCCAGCCTGGACGGCCCGCACGAGCAGTACTTC.